This section outlines one T cell receptor (beta chain) sequence together with its context. Repertoires were generated with immunoSEQ multiplex PCR, while TCRdb's copy carries only in-frame clones and drops some. The table lists around 150,000 clones, 85% of them singletons, with less than 10% in the top ten. The sample comes from a study of blood T cell repertoires in COVID-19. CDR1 is SEHNR and CDR2 is FQNEAQ in the germline V gene (reference sequence). The CDR3 has 12 amino acids. The V end was cut by 5 bases, the J end by 10 bases, with 12 bases between. The chain employs TRBV7-9 and TRBJ2-1, with D possibly matching TRBD2 (5 bases). The specimen was peripheral blood. The TCR was taken from a woman in her fifties or sixties with COVID-19, enrolled during active disease. CDR3 region: CASSPGDVEQFF. The CDR3 nucleotides read TGTGCCAGCAGCCCCGGGGATGTGGAGCAGTTCTTC. The full variable domain, in which reference TRBV7-9 and TRBJ2-1 provide the parts outside the CDR3, is DTGVSQNPRHKITKRGQNVTFRCDPISEHNRLYWYRQTLGQGPEFLTYFQNEAQLEKSRLLSDRFSAERPKGSFSTLEIQRTEQGDSAMYLCASSPGDVEQFFGPGTRLTVL.